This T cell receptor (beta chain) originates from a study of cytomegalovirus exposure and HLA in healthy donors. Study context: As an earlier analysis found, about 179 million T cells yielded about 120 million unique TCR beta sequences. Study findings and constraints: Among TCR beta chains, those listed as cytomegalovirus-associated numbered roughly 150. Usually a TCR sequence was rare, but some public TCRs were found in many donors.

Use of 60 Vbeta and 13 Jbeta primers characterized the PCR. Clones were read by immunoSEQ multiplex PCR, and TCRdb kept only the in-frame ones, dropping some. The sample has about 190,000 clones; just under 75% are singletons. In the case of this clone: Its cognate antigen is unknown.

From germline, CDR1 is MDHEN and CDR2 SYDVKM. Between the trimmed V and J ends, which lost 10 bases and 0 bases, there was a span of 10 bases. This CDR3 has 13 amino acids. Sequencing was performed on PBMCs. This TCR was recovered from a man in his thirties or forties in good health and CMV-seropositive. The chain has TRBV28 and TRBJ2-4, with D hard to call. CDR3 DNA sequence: TGTGCCACCGTTTCCCTAGCCAAAAACATTCAGTACTTC. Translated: CATVSLAKNIQYF.